This record looks at one T cell receptor (beta chain) sequence and its context. Assay used: immunoSEQ multiplex PCR; TCRdb lists only in-frame clones, some missing. The data show 250,000 or so clones, about 79% seen once. Germline assignment: CDR1 SGDLS and CDR2 YYNGEE. V lost 3 bases and J lost 3, with 7 bases in between. The CDR3 is 13 residues long. The data are from a study of blood T cell repertoires in COVID-19. Study background: Whether acute or convalescent, the COVID-19 samples came from the United States, Italy and Spain.

The clonotype was recovered from a man aged 35-49 years who had recovered from COVID-19. The J gene is TRBJ1-5, the V gene TRBV9, with D hard to call. The sample comprised peripheral blood. CDR3 nucleotide sequence: TGTGCCAGCAGCGCCCGTCCCAATCAGCCCCAGCATTTT. Residues: CASSARPNQPQHF.